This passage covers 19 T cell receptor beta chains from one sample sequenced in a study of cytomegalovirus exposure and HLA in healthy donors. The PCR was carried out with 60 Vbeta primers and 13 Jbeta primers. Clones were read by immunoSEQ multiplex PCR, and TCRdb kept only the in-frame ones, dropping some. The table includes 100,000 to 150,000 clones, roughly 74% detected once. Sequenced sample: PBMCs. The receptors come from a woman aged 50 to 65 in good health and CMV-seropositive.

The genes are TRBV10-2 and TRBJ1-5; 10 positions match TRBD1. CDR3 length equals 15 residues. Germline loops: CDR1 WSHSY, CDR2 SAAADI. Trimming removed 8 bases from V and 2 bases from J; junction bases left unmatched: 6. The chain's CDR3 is CASLQGTGGNQPQHF. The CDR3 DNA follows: TGCGCCAGCCTCCAAGGGACAGGGGGCAATCAGCCCCAGCATTTT.

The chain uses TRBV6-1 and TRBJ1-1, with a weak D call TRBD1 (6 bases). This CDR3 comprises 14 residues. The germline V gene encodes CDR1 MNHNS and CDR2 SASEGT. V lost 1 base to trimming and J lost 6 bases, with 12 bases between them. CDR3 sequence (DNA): TGTGCCAGCAGTGAAGTCCAGGGGATTTCTGAAGCTTTCTTT. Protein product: CASSEVQGISEAFF.

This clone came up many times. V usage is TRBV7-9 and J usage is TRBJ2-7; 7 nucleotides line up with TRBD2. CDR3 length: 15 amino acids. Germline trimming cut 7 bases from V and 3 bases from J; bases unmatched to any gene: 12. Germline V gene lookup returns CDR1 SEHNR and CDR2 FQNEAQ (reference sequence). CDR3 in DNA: TGTGCCAGCAACAAGCGGGACTCCCCTCGCTACGAGCAGTACTTC. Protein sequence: CASNKRDSPRYEQYF.

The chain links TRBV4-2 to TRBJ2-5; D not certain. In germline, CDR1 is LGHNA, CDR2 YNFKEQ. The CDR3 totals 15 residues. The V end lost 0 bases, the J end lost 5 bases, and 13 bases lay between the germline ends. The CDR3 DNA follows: TGTGCCAGCAGCCAAGACGGAGACCCCGAGGAGACCCAGTACTTC. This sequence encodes CASSQDGDPEETQYF.

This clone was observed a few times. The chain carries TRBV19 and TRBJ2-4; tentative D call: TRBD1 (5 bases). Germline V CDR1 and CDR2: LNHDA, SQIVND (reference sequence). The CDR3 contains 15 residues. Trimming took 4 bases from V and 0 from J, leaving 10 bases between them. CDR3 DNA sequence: TGTGCCAGTAGTAGCCCAGGGCGAGCCAAAAACATTCAGTACTTC. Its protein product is CASSSPGRAKNIQYF.

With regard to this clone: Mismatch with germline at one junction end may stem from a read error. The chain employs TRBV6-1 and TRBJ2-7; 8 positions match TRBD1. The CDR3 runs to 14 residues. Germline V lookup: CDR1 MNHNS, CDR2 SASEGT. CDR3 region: CAGRTGTGPYEQYF. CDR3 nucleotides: TGTGCCGGCAGGACCGGGACAGGTCCCTACGAGCAGTACTTC.

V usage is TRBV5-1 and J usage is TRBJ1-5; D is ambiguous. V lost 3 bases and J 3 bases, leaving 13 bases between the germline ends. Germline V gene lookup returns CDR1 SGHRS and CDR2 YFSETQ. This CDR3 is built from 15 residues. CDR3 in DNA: TGCGCCAGCAGCTCGACACACGACACCAATCAGCCCCAGCATTTT. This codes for CASSSTHDTNQPQHF.

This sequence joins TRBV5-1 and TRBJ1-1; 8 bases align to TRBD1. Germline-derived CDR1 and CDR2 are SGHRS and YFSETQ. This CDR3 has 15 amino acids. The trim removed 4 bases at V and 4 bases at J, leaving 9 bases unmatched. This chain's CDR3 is CASSPGGWSATEAFF. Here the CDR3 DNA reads TGCGCCAGCAGCCCAGGGGGCTGGAGTGCCACTGAAGCTTTCTTT.

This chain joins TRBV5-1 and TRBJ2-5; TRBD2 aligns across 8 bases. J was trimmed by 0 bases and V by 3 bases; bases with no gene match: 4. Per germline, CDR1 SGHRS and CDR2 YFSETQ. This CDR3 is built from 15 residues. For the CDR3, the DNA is TGCGCCAGCAGCTCCCGGGGGGGGTACCAAGAGACCCAGTACTTC. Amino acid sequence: CASSSRGGYQETQYF.

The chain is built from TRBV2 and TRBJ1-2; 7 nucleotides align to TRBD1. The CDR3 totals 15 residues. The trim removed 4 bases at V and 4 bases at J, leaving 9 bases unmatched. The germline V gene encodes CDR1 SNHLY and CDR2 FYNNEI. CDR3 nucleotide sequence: TGTGCCAGCAGTGGCGGGACAGTAAGCGCCTATGGCTACACCTTC. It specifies CASSGGTVSAYGYTF. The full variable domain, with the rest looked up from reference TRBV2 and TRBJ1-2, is EPEVTQTPSHQVTQMGQEVILRCVPISNHLYFYWYRQILGQKVEFLVSFYNNEISEKSEIFDDQFSVERPDGSNFTLKIRSTKLEDSAMYFCASSGGTVSAYGYTFGSGTRLTVV.

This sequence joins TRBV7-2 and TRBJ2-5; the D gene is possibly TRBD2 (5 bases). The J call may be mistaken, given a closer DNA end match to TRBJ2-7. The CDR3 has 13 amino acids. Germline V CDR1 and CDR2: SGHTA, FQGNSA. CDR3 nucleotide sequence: TGTGCCAGCGGACTCCCAGACCTCTACGAGCAGTACTTC. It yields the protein CASGLPDLYEQYF.

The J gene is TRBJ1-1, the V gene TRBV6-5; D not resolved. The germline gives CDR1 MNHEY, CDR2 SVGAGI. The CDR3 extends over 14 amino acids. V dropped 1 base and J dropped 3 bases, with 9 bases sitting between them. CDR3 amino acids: CASSYLGEDTEAFF. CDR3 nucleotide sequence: TGTGCCAGCAGTTACTTGGGAGAGGACACTGAAGCTTTCTTT.

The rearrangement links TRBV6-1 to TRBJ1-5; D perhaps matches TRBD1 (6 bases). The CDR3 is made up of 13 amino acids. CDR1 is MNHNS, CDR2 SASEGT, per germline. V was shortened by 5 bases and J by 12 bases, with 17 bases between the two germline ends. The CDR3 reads CASSPLTGPRQHF. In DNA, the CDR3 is TGTGCCAGCAGTCCCCTTACAGGGCCTCGCCAGCATTTT.

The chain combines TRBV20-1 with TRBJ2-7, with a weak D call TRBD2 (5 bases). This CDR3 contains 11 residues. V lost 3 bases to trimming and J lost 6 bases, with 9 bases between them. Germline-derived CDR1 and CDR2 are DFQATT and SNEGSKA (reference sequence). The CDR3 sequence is CSASEGLEQYF. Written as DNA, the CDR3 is TGCAGTGCTAGCGAGGGTCTCGAGCAGTACTTC.

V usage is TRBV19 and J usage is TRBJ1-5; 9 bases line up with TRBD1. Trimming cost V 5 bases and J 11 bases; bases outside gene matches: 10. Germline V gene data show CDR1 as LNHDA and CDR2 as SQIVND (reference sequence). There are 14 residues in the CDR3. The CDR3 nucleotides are TGTGCCAGTAGTCGGACAGGGGTCGAGGGGTCCCAGCATTTT. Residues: CASSRTGVEGSQHF.

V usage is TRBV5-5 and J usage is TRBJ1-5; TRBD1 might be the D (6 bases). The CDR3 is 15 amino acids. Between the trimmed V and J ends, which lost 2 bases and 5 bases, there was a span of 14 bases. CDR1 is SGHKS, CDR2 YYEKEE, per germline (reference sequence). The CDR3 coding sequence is TGTGCCAGCAGCTTACGACAGGTGGGCGATCAGCCCCAGCATTTT. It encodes CASSLRQVGDQPQHF.

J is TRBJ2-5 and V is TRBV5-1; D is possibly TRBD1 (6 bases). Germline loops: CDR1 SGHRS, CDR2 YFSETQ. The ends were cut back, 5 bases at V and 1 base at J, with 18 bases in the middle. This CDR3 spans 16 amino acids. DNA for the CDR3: TGCGCCAGCAGTACTAAAACAGGGAGCCTCCAAGAGACCCAGTACTTC. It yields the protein CASSTKTGSLQETQYF. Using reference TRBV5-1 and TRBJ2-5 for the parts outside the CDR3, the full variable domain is KAGVTQTPRYLIKTRGQQVTLSCSPISGHRSVSWYQQTPGQGLQFLFEYFSETQRNKGNFPGRFSGRQFSNSRSEMNVSTLELGDSALYLCASSTKTGSLQETQYFGPGTRLLVL.

The CDR3 loop is CASSIPGDRRKDTQYF. The CDR3 DNA follows: TGTGCCAGCAGTATCCCGGGGGACAGGAGAAAAGATACGCAGTATTTT. The J gene is TRBJ2-3, the V gene TRBV28; 8 nucleotides align to TRBD1. Germline lookup yields CDR1 MDHEN and CDR2 SYDVKM. CDR3 length: 16 residues. After removal of 5 bases from V and 5 bases from J, the junction contained 12 bases not matched to a gene.

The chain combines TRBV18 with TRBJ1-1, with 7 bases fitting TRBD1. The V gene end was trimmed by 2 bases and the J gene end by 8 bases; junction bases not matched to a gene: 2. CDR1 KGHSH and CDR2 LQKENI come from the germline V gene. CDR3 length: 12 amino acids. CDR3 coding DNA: TGTGCCAGCTCACCAGACAGGGCCGAAGCTTTCTTT. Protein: CASSPDRAEAFF.